Below are 25 T cell receptor beta chains sequenced from a single sample in a study of cytomegalovirus exposure and HLA in healthy donors. The PCR used 60 Vbeta and 13 Jbeta primers. Assay: immunoSEQ multiplex PCR; the TCRdb copy retains only in-frame clones and omits some. The sample lists approximately 160,000 clones, 75% occurring once. The sample comprised PBMCs. The source of these receptors is a woman between 45 and 65 years old in good health and CMV-seropositive.

The genes are TRBV6-5 and TRBJ1-4, with 7 bases matching TRBD1. The CDR3 is 16 residues long. Germline V gene sequence: CDR1 MNHEY, CDR2 SVGAGI. V gave up 4 bases and J gave up 0 bases; unmatched junction bases: 5. The CDR3 spells CASSLTRGPTNEKLFF. The CDR3 nucleotides read TGTGCCAGCAGTTTAACGAGGGGGCCAACTAATGAAAAACTGTTTTTT.

J is TRBJ2-7 and V is TRBV9; the D gene is possibly TRBD2 (5 bases). Per germline, CDR1 SGDLS and CDR2 YYNGEE. The CDR3 spans 14 residues. V gave up 5 bases and J gave up 7 bases, with 19 bases separating them. CDR3 DNA sequence: TGTGCCAGCAGTCAAGGACTTACCGCTTCGGAGCAGTACTTC. Its protein product is CASSQGLTASEQYF.

Details on this clone: Relative to the germline gene, one junction end is altered; a read error may explain this. The CDR3 DNA reads TGTGCCAGCAGCCAGGCCAGGGGGCGCGGTTATGGCTACCCCTTC. This translates into CASSQARGRGYGYPF. The rearrangement links TRBV14 to TRBJ1-2; 8 nucleotides match TRBD1. CDR3 length: 15 residues. The germline gives CDR1 SGHDN, CDR2 FVKESK.

V is TRBV5-6 and J is TRBJ2-5; D is uncertain. The germline V and J ends were trimmed by 5 bases and 5 bases, with 7 bases remaining between them. Germline values: CDR1 SGHDT, CDR2 YYEEEE. This CDR3 contains 11 residues. In DNA form, the CDR3 reads TGTGCCAGCAGTTCTGCGGAGACCCAGTACTTC. It is translated as CASSSAETQYF.

The rearrangement joins TRBV19 to TRBJ2-3; 9 nucleotides match TRBD2. V shed 7 bases and J 6 bases; nucleotides not matched to a gene: 14. This CDR3 region has 16 residues. Germline assignment: CDR1 LNHDA and CDR2 SQIVND (reference sequence). In nucleotides, the CDR3 is TGTGCCAGTAACCGCGCAGCGGGGGGTATGTTGGATACGCAGTATTTT. Protein sequence: CASNRAAGGMLDTQYF. Variable domain in full (rest from reference TRBV19 and TRBJ2-3): DGGITQSPKYLFRKEGQNVTLSCEQNLNHDAMYWYRQDPGQGLRLIYYSQIVNDFQKGDIAEGYSVSREKKESFPLTVTSAQKNPTAFYLCASNRAAGGMLDTQYFGPGTRLTVL.

The CDR3: CASSKRGLREETQYF. CDR3 in DNA: TGCGCCAGCAGCAAGCGGGGGCTTCGCGAAGAGACCCAGTACTTC. J is TRBJ2-5 and V is TRBV5-1, with 8 bases identical to TRBD2. CDR3 length: 15 residues. Germline-derived CDR1 and CDR2 are SGHRS and YFSETQ. The ends lost 4 bases at V and 3 bases at J; junction bases unmatched: 8.

The V gene is TRBV7-8, the J gene TRBJ1-5; possible D gene TRBD1, 5 bases. The CDR3 runs 14 residues. The germline V gene has CDR1 SGHVS and CDR2 FQNEAQ. Trimming left V 4 bases short and J 3 bases short, with 10 bases between. For the CDR3, the DNA is TGTGCCAGCAGCTATGACAGAAACAATCAGCCCCAGCATTTT. It codes for CASSYDRNNQPQHF.

This clone came up a few times. This chain links TRBV5-6 with TRBJ1-3; perhaps TRBD1 as D (5 bases). Between the trimmed V and J ends, which lost 1 base and 4 bases, there was a span of 12 bases. CDR3 size: 15 residues. The germline gives CDR1 SGHDT, CDR2 YYEEEE. CDR3 nucleotides: TGTGCCAGCAGCTTGACGGGCAGGGAAGGAAACACCATATATTTT. Its protein product is CASSLTGREGNTIYF.

V is TRBV7-3 and J is TRBJ1-3; D is possibly TRBD1 (6 bases). The germline V gene encodes CDR1 SGHTA and CDR2 FQGTGA. V was shortened by 4 bases and J by 2 bases, with 33 bases between the two germline ends. This CDR3 spans 22 amino acids. Here the CDR3 DNA reads TGTGCCAGCAGCTCACCAGAAACCGGGGGGGGGCGCGGTGGGGAAGCTGGAAACACCATATATTTT. Its protein is CASSSPETGGGRGGEAGNTIYF.

Note on this clone: At one end, the junction sequence differs from germline, possibly due to a read error. The chain couples TRBV11-2 to TRBJ2-1, with D maybe TRBD1 (5 bases). CDR3 length: 14 residues. Germline CDR1 SGHAT, CDR2 FQNNGV. CDR3 in amino acids: CAGSLNRLYNEQFF. The DNA for the CDR3 is TGTGCCGGCAGCTTGAACAGGCTCTACAATGAGCAGTTCTTC.

The chain combines TRBV5-4 with TRBJ1-1, with TRBD1 matching 11 bases. The CDR3 consists of 14 residues. The J segment lost 5 bases and the V segment lost 4 bases, leaving 4 bases of the junction unmatched. Germline assignment: CDR1 SGHNT and CDR2 YYREEE (reference sequence). The CDR3 here is CASSMGQGVTEAFF. CDR3 sequence (DNA): TGTGCCAGCAGCATGGGACAGGGGGTTACTGAAGCTTTCTTT.

The chain employs TRBV9 and TRBJ2-7; D is possibly TRBD1 (6 bases). V was pared by 4 bases and J by 3 bases, with 14 bases between. Germline assignment: CDR1 SGDLS and CDR2 YYNGEE. This CDR3 comprises 14 residues. In nucleotides, the CDR3 is TGTGCCAGCAGCCCCCGAACGGACAGCTACGAGCAGTACTTC. Translation: CASSPRTDSYEQYF.

This chain joins TRBV4-1 and TRBJ1-6; 8 bases are a match to TRBD1. Germline CDR1 MGHRA, CDR2 YSYEKL. With 1 base clipped from V and 7 bases from J, the junction kept 12 bases outside the gene matches. This CDR3 spans 18 amino acids. Here the CDR3 DNA reads TGCGCCAGCAGCCAAGCTGTGAGGGACAGGCGGCCCAATTCACCCCTCCACTTT. It codes for CASSQAVRDRRPNSPLHF.

This chain uses TRBV28 with TRBJ2-3; 9 bases match TRBD2. The CDR3 is 13 residues long. The germline V gene has CDR1 MDHEN and CDR2 SYDVKM. The J segment lost 4 bases and the V segment lost 6 bases, leaving 2 bases of the junction unmatched. Written as DNA, the CDR3 is TGTGCCAGCAGGACTAGCGGTTCAGATACGCAGTATTTT. Translated, it gives CASRTSGSDTQYF.

This CDR3 reads CASSPPRPGGNNEQFF. The CDR3 DNA is TGTGCCAGCTCACCACCGAGACCGGGGGGAAACAATGAGCAGTTCTTC. The chain employs TRBV18 and TRBJ2-1; 7 nucleotides align to TRBD2. Germline CDR1 reads KGHSH; CDR2 reads LQKENI. V dropped 0 bases and J dropped 5; count of bases not matched to a gene: 7. The length of the CDR3 is 16 residues.

The chain employs TRBV19 and TRBJ2-3; D is possibly TRBD1 (6 bases). The CDR3 extends over 14 amino acids. Germline values: CDR1 LNHDA, CDR2 SQIVND (reference sequence). V was shortened by 3 bases and J by 1 base, with 8 bases between the two germline ends. Here the CDR3 reads CASSMGAGTDTQYF. In nucleotides, the CDR3 is TGTGCCAGTAGTATGGGGGCAGGCACAGATACGCAGTATTTT.

This clone was seen repeatedly, ten times or more. The chain links TRBV5-4 to TRBJ2-1; D is undetermined. The CDR3 has 12 amino acids. Germline CDR1 and CDR2: SGHNT and YYREEE (reference sequence). The V and J ends lost 1 base and 10 bases respectively, with 9 bases between them. The DNA for the CDR3 is TGTGCCAGCAGCTTGAAGCCCGGGGAGCAGTTCTTC. Its protein is CASSLKPGEQFF.

The chain combines TRBV28 with TRBJ2-2; D possibly corresponds to TRBD1 (6 bases). Germline CDR1 and CDR2: MDHEN and SYDVKM. The CDR3 is 16 amino acids. The ends were cut back, 3 bases at V and 0 bases at J, with 11 bases in the middle. The DNA for the CDR3 is TGTGCCAGCAGTTTTTTCGGGACAACGAACACCGGGGAGCTGTTTTTT. This translates into CASSFFGTTNTGELFF.

This sequence joins TRBV7-8 and TRBJ1-1; D is possibly TRBD1 (5 bases). Germline V gene lookup returns CDR1 SGHVS and CDR2 FQNEAQ. The CDR3 extends over 17 amino acids. Deletions cut 4 bases from V and 6 bases from J, with 24 bases between. The CDR3 spells CASSSHGLREFLPEAFF. DNA for the CDR3: TGTGCCAGCAGCTCTCATGGGCTCAGGGAATTTTTGCCTGAAGCTTTCTTT.

This chain joins TRBV4-1 and TRBJ2-1, with 8 bases aligning to TRBD1. The V gene end was trimmed by 5 bases and the J gene end by 12 bases; junction bases not matched to a gene: 3. Per germline, CDR1 MGHRA and CDR2 YSYEKL. The CDR3 runs to 11 residues. The CDR3 sequence: CASSATGGQFF. The CDR3, as DNA: TGCGCCAGCAGCGCAACAGGGGGGCAGTTCTTC.

This sequence joins TRBV19 and TRBJ1-5; D is undetermined. From germline, CDR1 is LNHDA and CDR2 SQIVND (reference sequence). The CDR3 totals 12 residues. V dropped 7 bases and J dropped 4 bases, with 8 bases sitting between them. CDR3: CASTKQNQPQHF. The CDR3 DNA is TGTGCCAGTACCAAACAGAATCAGCCCCAGCATTTT.

The CDR3 DNA reads as TGTGCCAGCAGCTTGTATGGGGGGGCGGAGACCCAGTACTTC. Protein sequence: CASSLYGGAETQYF. This chain connects TRBV5-5 to TRBJ2-5; a weak D match, TRBD2 (7 bases). Trimming shortened V by 1 base and J by 5 bases, and 12 bases separated the two germline ends. From germline, CDR1 is SGHKS and CDR2 YYEKEE (reference sequence). The CDR3 has 14 residues.

The rearrangement uses TRBV7-3 and TRBJ2-7, with 11 bases aligning to TRBD2. From germline, CDR1 is SGHTA and CDR2 FQGTGA. The CDR3 extends over 15 amino acids. J gave up 4 bases and V 5 bases, and 7 bases lay outside the gene matches. This chain's CDR3 is CASSETSGGPYEQYF. In DNA form, the CDR3 reads TGTGCCAGCAGCGAAACTAGCGGGGGACCTTACGAGCAGTACTTC.

Only a few counts were recorded for this clone. The chain employs TRBV2 and TRBJ2-5, with TRBD1 as a possible D gene (6 bases). CDR3 length equals 13 residues. Germline-derived CDR1 and CDR2 are SNHLY and FYNNEI. The germline V and J ends were trimmed by 6 bases and 5 bases, with 13 bases remaining between them. CDR3: CASREQGPETQYF. Here the CDR3 DNA reads TGTGCCAGCAGGGAACAGGGTCCGGAGACCCAGTACTTC.

With regard to this clone: The same CDR3 also results from other DNA sequences found in this sample. V and J are TRBV2 and TRBJ2-4; TRBD1 matches 7 bases. The germline gives CDR1 SNHLY, CDR2 FYNNEI. J lost 9 bases, V lost 10 bases, and 12 bases had no gene match. The CDR3 runs 13 residues. The DNA for the CDR3 is TGTGCCACCAATAAGCGACAGGGCAGCATTCAGTACTTC. Translated, it gives CATNKRQGSIQYF.